This TCR beta chain is drawn from a study of response to subunit inactivated influenza vaccine. Overall study results and limits: Authors suggested seasonal influenza vaccinations each recruit few new T cells.

The V gene's germline CDR1 is SGHTA and CDR2 FQGNSA. The ends were cut back, 4 bases at V and 0 bases at J, with 13 bases in the middle. The CDR3 is 16 residues long. TCRdb passed the RT-PCR reads through MiXCR, listing each CDR3 protein once. The data contain 650,000 to 850,000 distinct CDR3 sequences, around 13% of them singletons. This clonotype was observed a handful of times. Its antigen is currently unknown. The TCR sequence derives from a man in his forties or fifties who received an inactivated influenza vaccine. V gene TRBV7-2 combines with J gene TRBJ2-4, with D tentatively TRBD1 (5 bases). The sequencing here drew on PBMCs from blood, taken roughly 15 days before vaccination. CDR3 region: CASSSTGVIAKNIQYF. DNA of the CDR3: TGTGCCAGCAGCTCCACAGGTGTTATAGCCAAAAACATTCAGTACTTC.